These 18 T cell receptor beta chains were all obtained from the same sample, sequenced in a study of cytomegalovirus exposure and HLA in healthy donors (TCRdb year 2017). The method behind the library was the immunoSEQ multiplex PCR assay. For the multiplex PCR, a mixture combining 60 forward primers for TCR Vbeta segments and 13 reverse primers for TCR Jbeta segments was used. The clones in this table, taken by TCRdb from immuneACCESS, are in-frame only. Not every clone is retained; where verified, under half of the shortfall comes from an unresolved V gene, and the cause of the rest is unknown. In this sample the table shows approximately 150,000 clones, roughly 68% of which occur a single time. About 9.4% of the sample is in the top ten clones. The sequenced sample was PBMCs. The source is a young man in good health and CMV-seropositive.

The table lists this clone with a few counts. The chain joins TRBV4-2 to TRBJ1-3, with TRBD1 identical over 7 bases. V gave up 0 bases and J gave up 3 bases; unmatched junction bases: 2. The CDR3 has 15 amino acids. Germline CDR1 is LGHNA and CDR2 is YNFKEQ. The CDR3 loop reads CASSQEGQIGNTIYF. In DNA form, the CDR3 reads TGTGCCAGCAGCCAAGAGGGACAGATTGGAAACACCATATATTTT.

CDR3 residues: CASTREGYNEQFF. CDR3 nucleotides: TGTGCCAGCACGCGGGAGGGCTACAATGAGCAGTTCTTC. The chain couples TRBV2 to TRBJ2-1, with TRBD2 identical over 9 bases. Trimming took 7 bases from V and 3 from J; bases not matched to a gene: 1. This CDR3 is built from 13 residues. Germline-derived CDR1 and CDR2 are SNHLY and FYNNEI. Drawing the rest from reference TRBV2 and TRBJ2-1, the complete variable domain is EPEVTQTPSHQVTQMGQEVILRCVPISNHLYFYWYRQILGQKVEFLVSFYNNEISEKSEIFDDQFSVERPDGSNFTLKIRSTKLEDSAMYFCASTREGYNEQFFGPGTRLTVL.

This chain uses TRBV7-8 with TRBJ2-5; D is possibly TRBD2 (6 bases). CDR3 length: 15 residues. Germline CDR1 is SGHVS and CDR2 is FQNEAQ. V shed 5 bases and J shed 5 bases, with 18 bases lying between them. The CDR3: CASSKEMVEGETQYF. For the CDR3, the DNA is TGTGCCAGCAGCAAAGAAATGGTGGAGGGGGAGACCCAGTACTTC.

This chain uses TRBV2 with TRBJ1-5; TRBD1 might be the D (5 bases). Per the germline V gene, CDR1 is SNHLY and CDR2 is FYNNEI. V was clipped by 6 bases and J by 9 bases, with 15 bases between them. This CDR3 spans 13 amino acids. The CDR3 region is CASRTGDTGPQHF. The CDR3 bases are TGTGCCAGCAGGACGGGGGATACGGGGCCCCAGCATTTT.

The rearrangement joins TRBV6-1 to TRBJ1-5, with TRBD1 as a possible D gene (6 bases). The CDR3 extends over 13 amino acids. Germline assignment: CDR1 MNHNS and CDR2 SASEGT. Trimming stripped 6 bases from V and 8 bases from J, with 14 bases between. CDR3 bases: TGTGCCAGCAGACCAGGGGTTTGGGAGCCCCAGCATTTT. Its protein is CASRPGVWEPQHF.

The CDR3 here is CASSLSLTGSNYGYTF. Written as DNA, the CDR3 is TGTGCCAGCAGTTTATCGTTGACAGGGAGTAACTATGGCTACACCTTC. V usage is TRBV27 and J usage is TRBJ1-2; 7 nucleotides align to TRBD1. The CDR3 has 16 residues. Per germline, CDR1 MNHEY and CDR2 SMNVEV (reference sequence). The J segment lost 1 base and the V segment lost 0 bases, leaving 5 bases of the junction unmatched.

The chain recombines TRBV21-1 with TRBJ1-1. TRBV21-1 is marked as a pseudogene. This CDR3 region has 14 residues. In nucleotides, the CDR3 is TGTGCCAGCAGCAAAAAGTGGAGGAACACTGAAGCTTTCTTT. This gives the protein CASSKKWRNTEAFF.

The chain employs TRBV2 and TRBJ2-7; TRBD1 aligns across 7 bases. V was clipped by 6 bases and J by 3 bases; unmatched bases: 5. From germline, CDR1 is SNHLY and CDR2 FYNNEI. The CDR3 runs to 13 residues. CDR3 coding DNA: TGTGCCAGCAGCGGGACAGTGAGCTACGAGCAGTACTTC. It translates to CASSGTVSYEQYF. Full variable domain (missing parts from reference TRBV2 and TRBJ2-7): EPEVTQTPSHQVTQMGQEVILRCVPISNHLYFYWYRQILGQKVEFLVSFYNNEISEKSEIFDDQFSVERPDGSNFTLKIRSTKLEDSAMYFCASSGTVSYEQYFGPGTRLTVT.

The chain recombines TRBV27 with TRBJ2-7, with 8 positions matching TRBD1. Germline V gives CDR1 MNHEY, CDR2 SMNVEV (reference sequence). The length of the CDR3 is 14 residues. Losses at the gene ends were 5 bases for V and 3 bases for J; bases not matched to a gene: 6. The CDR3 DNA follows: TGTGCCAGCAGTCCCGCCGACAGGGGCTACGAGCAGTACTTC. Translation: CASSPADRGYEQYF.

This chain joins TRBV7-9 and TRBJ1-5; no clear D. V was trimmed by 0 bases and J by 8 bases, leaving 11 bases between them. This CDR3 spans 14 amino acids. The germline V gene has CDR1 SEHNR and CDR2 FQNEAQ (reference sequence). The CDR3 sequence: CASSLAFGSEPQHF. DNA for the CDR3: TGTGCCAGCAGCTTAGCGTTCGGTTCGGAGCCCCAGCATTTT.

This clone was detected only a few times. The genes are TRBV2 and TRBJ2-2, with no clear D. The CDR3 length is 13 residues. The ends were cut back, 7 bases at V and 3 bases at J, with 9 bases in the middle. Germline CDR1 and CDR2: SNHLY and FYNNEI. CDR3 DNA sequence: TGTGCCAGCAAACCCAGGCACACCGGGGAGCTGTTTTTT. This translates into CASKPRHTGELFF. Based on the CDR3 plus reference TRBV2 and TRBJ2-2, the full variable domain is EPEVTQTPSHQVTQMGQEVILRCVPISNHLYFYWYRQILGQKVEFLVSFYNNEISEKSEIFDDQFSVERPDGSNFTLKIRSTKLEDSAMYFCASKPRHTGELFFGEGSRLTVL.

The chain uses TRBV5-1 and TRBJ2-7, with 8 bases identical to TRBD2. Germline CDR1 is SGHRS and CDR2 is YFSETQ. Germline trimming cut 1 base from V and 1 base from J; bases unmatched to any gene: 4. The CDR3 sequence is 15 residues long. The CDR3 bases are TGCGCCAGCAGCTTGACCAGCGGGAGTTCCTACGAGCAGTACTTC. Translating gives CASSLTSGSSYEQYF.

This chain links TRBV9 with TRBJ1-1; no clear D. V shed 0 bases and J shed 0 bases, with 6 bases lying between them. The CDR3 is 14 amino acids. Germline loops: CDR1 SGDLS, CDR2 YYNGEE. Here the CDR3 DNA reads TGTGCCAGCAGCGTAGAGCCTATGAACACTGAAGCTTTCTTT. Residues: CASSVEPMNTEAFF.

The chain has TRBV27 and TRBJ2-3, with a weak D call TRBD2 (5 bases). CDR1 is MNHEY and CDR2 is SMNVEV in the germline V gene (reference sequence). Trimming took off 3 bases at V and 0 bases at J, with 7 bases between the two ends. The CDR3 contains 14 residues. DNA for the CDR3: TGTGCCAGCAGTTTCCGGACTAGCACAGATACGCAGTATTTT. Amino acid sequence: CASSFRTSTDTQYF.

The J gene is TRBJ1-2, the V gene TRBV2, with 11 bases aligning to TRBD1. V shed 5 bases, J shed 7 bases, and the junction held 6 bases outside the gene matches. Germline CDR1 reads SNHLY; CDR2 reads FYNNEI. The CDR3 runs 14 residues. In nucleotides, the CDR3 is TGTGCCAGCAGTAATGGACAGGGGGCACTTGGCTACACCTTC. This encodes CASSNGQGALGYTF.

This clone has just one count. The chain has TRBV7-8 and TRBJ2-5, with 8 bases lining up with TRBD1. Trimming at V came to 1 base and at J to 4 bases, leaving 2 bases not matched to a gene. The germline V gene encodes CDR1 SGHVS and CDR2 FQNEAQ. The CDR3 is made up of 14 amino acids. CDR3 DNA sequence: TGTGCCAGCAGCTTAGGACAGGGGCTAGAGACCCAGTACTTC. The encoded protein is CASSLGQGLETQYF.

This clone was counted between two and nine times. The rearrangement uses TRBV7-2 and TRBJ1-5; no clear D gene. CDR1 and CDR2 from the germline V gene are SGHTA and FQGNSA. The CDR3 is made up of 13 amino acids. Deletions cut 5 bases from V and 4 bases from J, with 9 bases between. The CDR3 bases are TGTGCCAGCAGCCCACAGCAAAATCAGCCCCAGCATTTT. Its protein product is CASSPQQNQPQHF.

V and J are TRBV5-1 and TRBJ2-7; a possible D gene is TRBD1 (7 bases). This CDR3 is built from 15 residues. Per the germline V gene, CDR1 is SGHRS and CDR2 is YFSETQ. The germline V and J ends were trimmed by 0 bases and 3 bases, with 13 bases remaining between them. DNA for the CDR3: TGCGCCAGCAGCTTGGCCGGGGGACAGCGCTACGAGCAGTACTTC. Amino acids: CASSLAGGQRYEQYF.